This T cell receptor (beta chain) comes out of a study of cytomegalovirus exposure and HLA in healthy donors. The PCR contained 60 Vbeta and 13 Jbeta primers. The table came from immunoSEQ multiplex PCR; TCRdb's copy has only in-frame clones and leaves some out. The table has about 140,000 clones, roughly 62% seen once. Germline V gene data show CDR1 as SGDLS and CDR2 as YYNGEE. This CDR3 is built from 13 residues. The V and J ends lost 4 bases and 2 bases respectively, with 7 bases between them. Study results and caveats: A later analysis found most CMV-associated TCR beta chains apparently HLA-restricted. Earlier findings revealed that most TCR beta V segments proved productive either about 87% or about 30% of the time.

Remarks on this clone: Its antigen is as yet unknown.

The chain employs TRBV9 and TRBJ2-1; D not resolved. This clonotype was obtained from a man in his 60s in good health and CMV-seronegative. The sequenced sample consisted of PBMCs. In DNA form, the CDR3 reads TGTGCCAGCAGCACAGACCCCTACAATGAGCAGTTCTTC. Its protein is CASSTDPYNEQFF.